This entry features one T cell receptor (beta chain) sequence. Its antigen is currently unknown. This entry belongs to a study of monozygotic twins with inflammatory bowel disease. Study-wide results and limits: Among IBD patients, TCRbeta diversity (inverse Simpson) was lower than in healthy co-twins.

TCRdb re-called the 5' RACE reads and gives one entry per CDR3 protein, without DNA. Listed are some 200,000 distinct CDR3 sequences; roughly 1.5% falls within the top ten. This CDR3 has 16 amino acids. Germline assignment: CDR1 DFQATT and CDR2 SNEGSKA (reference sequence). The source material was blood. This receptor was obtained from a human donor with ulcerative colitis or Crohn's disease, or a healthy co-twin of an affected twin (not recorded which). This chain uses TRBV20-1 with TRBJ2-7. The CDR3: CSATRSAANPSYEQYF.